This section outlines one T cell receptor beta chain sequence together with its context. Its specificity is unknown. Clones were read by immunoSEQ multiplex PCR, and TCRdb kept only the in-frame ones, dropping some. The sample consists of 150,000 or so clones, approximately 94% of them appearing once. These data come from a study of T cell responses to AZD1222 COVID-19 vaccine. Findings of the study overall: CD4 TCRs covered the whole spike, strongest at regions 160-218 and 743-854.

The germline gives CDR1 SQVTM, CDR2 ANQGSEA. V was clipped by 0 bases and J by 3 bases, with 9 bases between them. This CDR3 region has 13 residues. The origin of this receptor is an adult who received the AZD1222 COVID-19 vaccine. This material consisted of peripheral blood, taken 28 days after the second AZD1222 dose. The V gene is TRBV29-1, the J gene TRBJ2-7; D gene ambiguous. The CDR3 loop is CSVEDSSVYEQYF. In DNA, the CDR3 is TGCAGCGTTGAAGATAGCAGTGTCTACGAGCAGTACTTC.